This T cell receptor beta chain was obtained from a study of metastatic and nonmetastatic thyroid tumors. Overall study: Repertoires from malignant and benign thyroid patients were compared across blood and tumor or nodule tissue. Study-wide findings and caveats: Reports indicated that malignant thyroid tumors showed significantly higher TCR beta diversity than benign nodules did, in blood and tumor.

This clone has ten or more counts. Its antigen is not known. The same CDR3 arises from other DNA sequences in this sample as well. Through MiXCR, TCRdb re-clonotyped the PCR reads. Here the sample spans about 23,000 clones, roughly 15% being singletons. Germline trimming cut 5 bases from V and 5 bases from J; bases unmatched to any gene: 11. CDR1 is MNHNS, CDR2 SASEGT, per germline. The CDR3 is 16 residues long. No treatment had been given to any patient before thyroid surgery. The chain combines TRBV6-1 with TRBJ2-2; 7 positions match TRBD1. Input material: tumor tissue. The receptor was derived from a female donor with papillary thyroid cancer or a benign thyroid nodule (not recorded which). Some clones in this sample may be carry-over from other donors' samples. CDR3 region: CASSSTEDRHTGELFF. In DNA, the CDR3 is TGTGCCAGCAGTTCCACCGAGGACAGGCATACCGGGGAGCTGTTTTTT.